This T cell receptor (beta chain) was captured by sequencing in a study of T cells in women clearing cervical HPV infection. The CDR3 runs 14 residues. Germline V gene data show CDR1 as SEHNR and CDR2 as FQNEAQ (reference sequence). Clones were read by immunoSEQ multiplex PCR, and TCRdb kept only the in-frame ones, dropping some. The sample table includes under 45,000 clones. Worth noting for this clone: The sequence runs out 3 residues before the end of the CDR3; the remainder is reconstructed from the germline J gene.

This clonotype was sampled from a woman aged 18 to 75 with a cervical HPV16 infection that either progressed to CIN3+ or cleared (not recorded which). Material: blood buffy coat. V gene TRBV7-9 combines with J gene TRBJ2-2, with D possibly being TRBD1 (6 bases). CDR3 sequence: CASSPSQGLDELFF. CDR3 DNA, as far as it was read: TGTGCCAGCAGCCCCTCGCAGGGGCTAGACGAG.